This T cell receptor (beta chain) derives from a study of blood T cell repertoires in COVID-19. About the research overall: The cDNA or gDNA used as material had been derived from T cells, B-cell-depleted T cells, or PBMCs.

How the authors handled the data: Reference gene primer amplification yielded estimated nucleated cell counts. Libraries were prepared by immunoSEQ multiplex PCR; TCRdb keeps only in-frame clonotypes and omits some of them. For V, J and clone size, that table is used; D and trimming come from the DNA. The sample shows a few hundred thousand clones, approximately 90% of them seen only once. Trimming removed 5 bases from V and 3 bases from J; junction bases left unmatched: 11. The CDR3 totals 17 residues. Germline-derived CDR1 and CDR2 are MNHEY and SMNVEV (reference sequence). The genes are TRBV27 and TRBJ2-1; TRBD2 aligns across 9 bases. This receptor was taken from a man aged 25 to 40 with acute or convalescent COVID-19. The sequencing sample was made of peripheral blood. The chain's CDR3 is CASSPRLAETVYNEQFF. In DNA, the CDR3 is TGTGCCAGCAGTCCAAGACTAGCGGAAACCGTCTACAATGAGCAGTTCTTC.